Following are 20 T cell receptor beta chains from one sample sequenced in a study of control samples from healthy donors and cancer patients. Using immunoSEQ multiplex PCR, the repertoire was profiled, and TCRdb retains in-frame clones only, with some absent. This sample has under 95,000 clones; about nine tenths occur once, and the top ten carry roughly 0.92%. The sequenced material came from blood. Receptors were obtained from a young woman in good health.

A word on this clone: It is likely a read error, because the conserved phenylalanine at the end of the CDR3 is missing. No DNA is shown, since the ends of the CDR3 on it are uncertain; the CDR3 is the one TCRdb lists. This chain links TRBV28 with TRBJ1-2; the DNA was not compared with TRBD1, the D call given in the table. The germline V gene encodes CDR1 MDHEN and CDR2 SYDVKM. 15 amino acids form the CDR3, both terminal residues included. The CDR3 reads CASSLDRGLRPPIVS.

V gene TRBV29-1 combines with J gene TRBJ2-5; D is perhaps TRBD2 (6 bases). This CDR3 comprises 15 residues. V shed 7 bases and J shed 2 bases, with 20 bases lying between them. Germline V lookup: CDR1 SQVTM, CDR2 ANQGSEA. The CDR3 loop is CSALGLLAPQETQYF. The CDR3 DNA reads TGCAGCGCCCTGGGGCTTCTAGCGCCTCAAGAGACCCAGTACTTC. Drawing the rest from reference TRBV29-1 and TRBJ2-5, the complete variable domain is SAVISQKPSRDICQRGTSLTIQCQVDSQVTMMFWYRQQPGQSLTLIATANQGSEATYESGFVIDKFPISRPNLTFSTLTVSNMSPEDSSIYLCSALGLLAPQETQYFGPGTRLLVL.

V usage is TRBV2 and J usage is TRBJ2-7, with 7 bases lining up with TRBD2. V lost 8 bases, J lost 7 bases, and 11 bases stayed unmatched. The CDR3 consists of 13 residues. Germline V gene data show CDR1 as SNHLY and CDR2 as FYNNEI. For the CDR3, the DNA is TGTGCCAGCCCACCCTGGGGGGGGGTGGAGCAGTACTTC. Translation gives CASPPWGGVEQYF.

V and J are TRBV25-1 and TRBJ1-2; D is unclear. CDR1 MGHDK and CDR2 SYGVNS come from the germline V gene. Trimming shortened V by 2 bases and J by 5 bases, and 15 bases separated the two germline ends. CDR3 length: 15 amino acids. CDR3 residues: CASSEEGPLEYGYTF. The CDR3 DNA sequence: TGTGCCAGCAGTGAAGAGGGCCCCCTGGAGTATGGCTACACCTTC.

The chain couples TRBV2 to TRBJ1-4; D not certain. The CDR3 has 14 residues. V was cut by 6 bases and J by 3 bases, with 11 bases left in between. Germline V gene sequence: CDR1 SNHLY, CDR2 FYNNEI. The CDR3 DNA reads TGTGCCAGCAGCTCCGGACGGCCTAATGAAAAACTGTTTTTT. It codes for CASSSGRPNEKLFF.

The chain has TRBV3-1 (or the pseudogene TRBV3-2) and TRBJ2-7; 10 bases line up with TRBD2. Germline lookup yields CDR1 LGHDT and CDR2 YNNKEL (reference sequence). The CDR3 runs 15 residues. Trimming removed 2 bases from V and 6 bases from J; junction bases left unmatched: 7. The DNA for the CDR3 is TGTGCCAGCAGCCAAACTCTAGCGGGAGCAGTCGAGCAGTACTTC. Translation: CASSQTLAGAVEQYF.

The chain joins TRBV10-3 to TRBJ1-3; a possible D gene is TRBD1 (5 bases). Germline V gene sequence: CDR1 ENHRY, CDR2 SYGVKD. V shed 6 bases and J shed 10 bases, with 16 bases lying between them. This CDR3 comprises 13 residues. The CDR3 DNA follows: TGTGCCATCAGAGGCCCGGGGCTGGGGACCATATATTTT. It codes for CAIRGPGLGTIYF.

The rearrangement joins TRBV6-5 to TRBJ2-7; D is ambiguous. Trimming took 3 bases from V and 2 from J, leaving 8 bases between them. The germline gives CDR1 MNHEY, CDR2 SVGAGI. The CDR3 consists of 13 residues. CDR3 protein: CASSYSIPYEQYF. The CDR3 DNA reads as TGTGCCAGCAGTTATTCAATACCCTACGAGCAGTACTTC.

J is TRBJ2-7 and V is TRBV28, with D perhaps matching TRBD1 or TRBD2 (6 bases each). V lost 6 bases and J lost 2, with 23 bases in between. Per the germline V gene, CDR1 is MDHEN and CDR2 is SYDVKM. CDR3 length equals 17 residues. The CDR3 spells CASSNGGGHKTAYEQYF. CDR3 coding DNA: TGTGCCAGCAGCAACGGAGGGGGGCACAAAACCGCCTACGAGCAGTACTTC.

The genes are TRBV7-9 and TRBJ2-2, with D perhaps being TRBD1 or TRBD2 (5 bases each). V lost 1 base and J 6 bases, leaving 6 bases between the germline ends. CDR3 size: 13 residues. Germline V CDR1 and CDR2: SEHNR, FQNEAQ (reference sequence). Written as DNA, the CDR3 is TGTGCCAGCAGCTTAGTGGGGGCCGGGGAGCTGTTTTTT. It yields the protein CASSLVGAGELFF.

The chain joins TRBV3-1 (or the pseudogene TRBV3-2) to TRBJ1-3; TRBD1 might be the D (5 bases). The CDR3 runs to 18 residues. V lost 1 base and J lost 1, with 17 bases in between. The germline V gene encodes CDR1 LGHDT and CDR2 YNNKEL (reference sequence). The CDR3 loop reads CASSQGVGTILSGNTIYF. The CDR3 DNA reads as TGTGCCAGCAGCCAAGGGGTGGGGACTATACTTTCTGGAAACACCATATATTTT.

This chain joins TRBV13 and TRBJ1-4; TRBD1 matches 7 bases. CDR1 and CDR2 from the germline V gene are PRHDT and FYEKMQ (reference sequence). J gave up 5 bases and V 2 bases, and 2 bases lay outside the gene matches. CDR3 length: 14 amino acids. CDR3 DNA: TGTGCCAGCAGCTTACAACAGGGGAATGAAAAACTGTTTTTT. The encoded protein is CASSLQQGNEKLFF.

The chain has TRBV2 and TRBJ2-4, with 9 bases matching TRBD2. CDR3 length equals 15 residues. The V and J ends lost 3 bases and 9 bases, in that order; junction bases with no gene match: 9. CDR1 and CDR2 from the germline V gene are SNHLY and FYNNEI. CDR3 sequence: CASSDPAGGPVIQYF. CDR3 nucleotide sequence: TGTGCCAGCAGTGATCCGGCGGGGGGGCCTGTCATTCAGTACTTC.

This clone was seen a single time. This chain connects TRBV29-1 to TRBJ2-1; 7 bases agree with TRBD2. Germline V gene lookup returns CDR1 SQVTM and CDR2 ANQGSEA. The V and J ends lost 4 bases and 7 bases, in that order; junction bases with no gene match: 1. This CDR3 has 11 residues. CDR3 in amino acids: CSVGGGNEQFF. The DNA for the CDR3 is TGCAGCGTTGGGGGGGGTAATGAGCAGTTCTTC.

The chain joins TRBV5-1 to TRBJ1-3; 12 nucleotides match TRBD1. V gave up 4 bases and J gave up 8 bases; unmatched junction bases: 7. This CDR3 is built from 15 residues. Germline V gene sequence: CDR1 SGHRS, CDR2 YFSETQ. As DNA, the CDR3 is TGCGCCAGCAGCCCCGGGACAGGGGGCGTTGACACCATATATTTT. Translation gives CASSPGTGGVDTIYF.

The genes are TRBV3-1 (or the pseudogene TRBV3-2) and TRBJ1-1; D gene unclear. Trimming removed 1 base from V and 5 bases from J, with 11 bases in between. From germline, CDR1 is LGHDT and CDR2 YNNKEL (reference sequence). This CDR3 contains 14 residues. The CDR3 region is CASSQGSQGTEAFF. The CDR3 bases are TGTGCCAGCAGCCAAGGGTCTCAAGGGACTGAAGCTTTCTTT.

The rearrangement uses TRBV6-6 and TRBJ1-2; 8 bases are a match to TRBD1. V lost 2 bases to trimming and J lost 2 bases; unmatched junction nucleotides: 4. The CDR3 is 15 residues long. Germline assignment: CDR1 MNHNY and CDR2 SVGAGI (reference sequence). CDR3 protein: CASSYPRDRNYGYTF. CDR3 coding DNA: TGTGCCAGCAGTTACCCCCGGGACAGGAACTATGGCTACACCTTC.

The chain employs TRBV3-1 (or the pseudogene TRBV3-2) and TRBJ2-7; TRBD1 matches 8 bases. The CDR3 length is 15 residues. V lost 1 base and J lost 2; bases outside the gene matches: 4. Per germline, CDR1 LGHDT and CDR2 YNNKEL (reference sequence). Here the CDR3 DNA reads TGTGCCAGCAGCCAAGTAGGGACAGGAACCTACGAGCAGTACTTC. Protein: CASSQVGTGTYEQYF.

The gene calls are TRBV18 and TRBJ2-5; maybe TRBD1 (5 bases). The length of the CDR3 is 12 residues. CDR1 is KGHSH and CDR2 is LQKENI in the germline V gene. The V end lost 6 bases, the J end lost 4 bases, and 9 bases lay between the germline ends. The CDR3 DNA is TGTGCCAGCTCCCAGGGTCTAGAGACCCAGTACTTC. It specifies CASSQGLETQYF.

CDR3 coding DNA: TGTGCCAGCTCAGCGGGGGACACCGGGGAGCTGTTTTTT. Encoded protein: CASSAGDTGELFF. The rearrangement joins TRBV5-5 to TRBJ2-2, with TRBD2 matching over 8 bases. Germline assignment: CDR1 SGHKS and CDR2 YYEKEE (reference sequence). V lost 7 bases, J lost 3 bases, and 2 bases stayed unmatched. This CDR3 has 13 amino acids.